This is a list of T cell receptor beta chains from one sample in a study of technical replicates of blood from a few donors. Only in-frame clones appear in the TCRdb table, and some are missing; sequencing was by immunoSEQ multiplex PCR. The table lists roughly 76,000 clones, around 94% of them singletons. Sequenced input: T cells isolated from PBMCs. These TCRs come from a human donor in good health. Each CDR3 is given with its conserved first and last residue. The order of the fields is clone size, V gene, D gene, J gene, CDR3 DNA, CDR3 protein. D genes are given only for firm matches. Size is stated for part of the rows, as once, few or many counts, or as a class when the clone is expanded.

clone size: -; V gene: TRBV20-1; D gene: TRBD2; J gene: TRBJ2-7; CDR3 DNA: TGCAGTGCAAGGACTAGCGACGAGCAGTACTTC; CDR3 protein: CSARTSDEQYF
clone size: -; V gene: TRBV5-1; D gene: -; J gene: TRBJ1-1; CDR3 DNA: TGCGCCAGCAGCCACGGGAGAGAGAACACTGAAGCTTTCTTT; CDR3 protein: CASSHGRENTEAFF
clone size: -; V gene: TRBV28; D gene: TRBD2; J gene: TRBJ2-7; CDR3 DNA: TGTGCCAGCGACAAAGGCGGGAGTACCTACGAGCAGTACTTC; CDR3 protein: CASDKGGSTYEQYF
clone size: -; V gene: TRBV5-1; D gene: -; J gene: TRBJ2-1; CDR3 DNA: TGCGCCAGCAGCTTAGGCGGGAACTCCTACAATGAGCAGTTCTTC; CDR3 protein: CASSLGGNSYNEQFF
clone size: -; V gene: TRBV28; D gene: TRBD1; J gene: TRBJ2-7; CDR3 DNA: TGTGCCAGCATTCGACAGGGTAGCTACGAGCAGTACTTC; CDR3 protein: CASIRQGSYEQYF
clone size: -; V gene: TRBV5-1; D gene: -; J gene: TRBJ1-1; CDR3 DNA: TGCGCCAGCAGCCTAGAGCCCCCTTCGATGAACACTGAAGCTTTCTTT; CDR3 protein: CASSLEPPSMNTEAFF
clone size: -; V gene: TRBV6-5; D gene: -; J gene: TRBJ1-5; CDR3 DNA: TGTGCCAGCAGTCCAACAGGGCTGCCCCAGCATTTT; CDR3 protein: CASSPTGLPQHF
clone size: -; V gene: TRBV5-4; D gene: -; J gene: TRBJ2-7; CDR3 DNA: TGTGCCAGCAGCTTGTCTGGGGGCAGGGCCGGATTCTCCTACGAGCAGTACTTC; CDR3 protein: CASSLSGGRAGFSYEQYF
clone size: -; V gene: TRBV7-8; D gene: TRBD1; J gene: TRBJ2-7; CDR3 DNA: TGTGCCAGCAGCCCTAATAGACAGGGGGCCTACGAGCAGTACTTC; CDR3 protein: CASSPNRQGAYEQYF
clone size: -; V gene: TRBV7-9; D gene: -; J gene: TRBJ1-2; CDR3 DNA: TGTGCCAGCAGCTTAGCGAACGGCCGATTGGGCGGCTACACCTTC; CDR3 protein: CASSLANGRLGGYTF
clone size: -; V gene: TRBV19; D gene: -; J gene: TRBJ1-5; CDR3 DNA: TGTGCCAGTAGACCCTCCCGCAGGGACAATCAGCCCCAGCATTTT; CDR3 protein: CASRPSRRDNQPQHF
clone size: -; V gene: TRBV5-6; D gene: -; J gene: TRBJ2-5; CDR3 DNA: TGTGCCAGCAGCTTGGGAGGCATCCAAGAGACCCAGTACTTC; CDR3 protein: CASSLGGIQETQYF
clone size: -; V gene: TRBV7-9; D gene: -; J gene: TRBJ2-7; CDR3 DNA: TGTGCCAGCACACTCGACAGTGGCTACGAGCAGTACTTC; CDR3 protein: CASTLDSGYEQYF
clone size: -; V gene: TRBV7-3; D gene: TRBD2; J gene: TRBJ2-1; CDR3 DNA: TGTGCCAGCAGCCCGTCGACTAGCGGGGAATCCTACAATGAGCAGTTCTTC; CDR3 protein: CASSPSTSGESYNEQFF
clone size: -; V gene: TRBV7-9; D gene: -; J gene: TRBJ1-2; CDR3 DNA: TGTGCCAGCAGCTTAGCTACAGACGCCTATGGCTACACCTTC; CDR3 protein: CASSLATDAYGYTF
clone size: -; V gene: TRBV6-5; D gene: -; J gene: TRBJ1-2; CDR3 DNA: TGTGCCAGCAGTTACCGGGGATTTCGATCCTACTATGGCTACACCTTC; CDR3 protein: CASSYRGFRSYYGYTF
clone size: -; V gene: TRBV6-5; D gene: -; J gene: TRBJ1-4; CDR3 DNA: TGTGCCAGCAGCCGGACAGAGATTAATGAAAAACTGTTTTTT; CDR3 protein: CASSRTEINEKLFF
clone size: -; V gene: TRBV30; D gene: -; J gene: TRBJ1-6; CDR3 DNA: TGTGCCTGGAGTGGGGGGGTGGGGAATTCACCCCTCCACTTT; CDR3 protein: CAWSGGVGNSPLHF
clone size: -; V gene: TRBV6-5; D gene: -; J gene: TRBJ1-5; CDR3 DNA: TGTGCCAGCAGTTACTCGAACGGGAATAATCACCCCCAGCATTTT; CDR3 protein: CASSYSNGNNHPQHF
clone size: once; V gene: TRBV5-4; D gene: TRBD1; J gene: TRBJ2-7; CDR3 DNA: TGTGCCAGCAGCGCCACCCGGACAGGGTCCTACGAGCAGTACTTC; CDR3 protein: CASSATRTGSYEQYF
clone size: -; V gene: TRBV6-5; D gene: TRBD2; J gene: TRBJ2-1; CDR3 DNA: TGTGCCAGCAGTTACTTCGGGGGGAGCTCCTACAATGAGCAGTTCTTC; CDR3 protein: CASSYFGGSSYNEQFF
clone size: -; V gene: TRBV2; D gene: -; J gene: TRBJ2-1; CDR3 DNA: TGTGCCAGCAGTGAGGCGGCAGCAACTAGCTCCTACAATGAGCAGTTCTTC; CDR3 protein: CASSEAAATSSYNEQFF
clone size: once; V gene: TRBV7-9; D gene: TRBD2; J gene: TRBJ2-7; CDR3 DNA: TGTGCCAGCAGCCGGGGGACTAAGGACGAGCAGTACTTC; CDR3 protein: CASSRGTKDEQYF
clone size: -; V gene: TRBV6-6; D gene: -; J gene: TRBJ2-7; CDR3 DNA: TGTGCCAGCCTTAAAAGATGGGGCGTCTCCTACGAGCAGTACTTC; CDR3 protein: CASLKRWGVSYEQYF
clone size: -; V gene: TRBV15; D gene: -; J gene: TRBJ2-3; CDR3 DNA: TGTGCCACCAGCAGAGGGGAGGCCACAGATACGCAGTATTTT; CDR3 protein: CATSRGEATDTQYF
clone size: -; V gene: TRBV5-4; D gene: TRBD1; J gene: TRBJ2-5; CDR3 DNA: TGTGCCAGCAGCCGGGACAGCCTTCAAGAGACCCAGTACTTC; CDR3 protein: CASSRDSLQETQYF